This T cell receptor (beta chain) came from a study of cytomegalovirus exposure and HLA in healthy donors (dated by TCRdb to the late 2010s). About the study as a whole: An earlier analysis of about 560 of the donors reported over 250 Gb of sequence data and around 120 million unique TCR beta sequences obtained from roughly 180 million T cells. Approximately 310 gigabases of sequencing data and around 90 million unique TCR sequences made up an early release that covered approximately 700 HLA-typed donors. The genetic ancestry cluster associated with self-reported Caucasian donors included 81% of the roughly 400 genotyped donors. The study aimed to test whether signatures of past pathogen exposure could be identified by cataloging public T cell receptors. The T cell repertoires of about 700 subjects were profiled by immunosequencing and related to cytomegalovirus serostatus. A separate validation cohort of over a hundred different subjects was used in addition to the approximately 700-subject first cohort. The study combined high-throughput TCR immunosequencing, statistical association of individual TCRs with disease status, and machine learning to predict cytomegalovirus infection status. To study patterns of TCR occurrence, a later analysis re-analyzed previously published TCR beta repertoires from 666 donors and added high-resolution HLA genotyping. In the later analysis, no new phenotypic data were used to find candidate immune exposures; instead, reliance was placed on TCR beta sequences and their occurrence across donors. In an earlier analysis of about 590 of the donors, high-throughput TCR beta sequencing was used to judge whether each TCR beta V gene segment behaved as functional or pseudogenic. Donor age, sex, ethnicity and CMV serostatus were compiled together with the repertoire data. In a later genetic analysis, genome-wide SNP genotypes for about three fifths of the 666 donors were used, and that subset was treated as a discovery cohort. Every discovery cohort repertoire had been produced on one sequencing platform. Class I and class II HLA loci were covered by the typing at four-digit resolution. The number of typed donors differed by locus: roughly 629-640 for A, B, C, DRB1 and DQB1; some 500 for DQA1; roughly 600 for DPA1; and roughly 470 for DPB1. Because of strong linkage in the cohort, five DR-DQ haplotypes were treated as single units for association and clustering. Among 398 genotyped donors of the cohort, an average of approximately 250,000 unique TCR beta nucleotide sequences were sequenced per donor, approximately 20% of them non-productive. Broad study findings and their caveats: In vitro tests confirmed that a few of the cytomegalovirus-associated TCR beta chains recognize cytomegalovirus antigens. Immune exposure information for the cohort was limited to CMV serostatus. Across donors, most TCR sequences were observed very rarely, whereas some public TCRs were present in many individuals. A further reported finding was that TCR beta sequences accurately predicted the HLA-A and HLA-B alleles for most subjects in the first cohort. Several of the top co-occurrence clusters appeared to be linked to parvovirus B19, influenza, CMV and Epstein-Barr virus, according to a later analysis. This cohort had only TCR beta chains sequenced, and the lack of alpha or paired-chain data limited which features could be detected. Correlated functional status among segregating V segments might be attributable to linkage disequilibrium, but an unknown experimental factor could not be ruled out. In a later analysis, HLA-associated TCR beta chains showed more clonal expansion and lower generation probabilities than non-associated chains that were equally common. It was suggested by the authors that the approach could potentially be generalized to other disease states and immunological phenotypes. Because the 87-base-pair reads could not distinguish some IMGT-functional V segments, including TRBV6-2 and TRBV6-3, those segments were excluded. Because HLA typing was unavailable for some donors at each locus, only the typed subset was used in association tests. A total of 150 or so TCR beta chains were listed by the study as associated with cytomegalovirus. V-gene and J-gene trimming of TCR beta chains was associated with a missense DCLRE1C variant in a later genetic analysis, and the association was replicated in an independent cohort. Broadly in line with IMGT annotations, most TCR beta V segments showed up in productive rearrangements about 87% or about 30% of the time in an earlier analysis of several hundred of the donors. At a false discovery rate of 0.05, a later analysis linked approximately 18,000 TCR beta sequences to specific HLA alleles. Cytomegalovirus status was reported to be diagnosed by the classifier with high specificity and sensitivity in both the original and validation cohorts. According to a later genetic analysis, donors in an Asian-associated ancestry cluster had fewer N-insertions in productive TCRs than the roughly 670-donor mean. In a later analysis, the rate of TCR association differed among HLA loci, with DRB1 alleles having the most associated TCRs and HLA-C alleles having the fewest. When HLA alleles, especially DR and DQ, strongly co-occurred, attributing TCR associations to individual alleles was difficult. A cluster of highly shared sequence variants was judged likely to be a technical artifact of the sequencing pipeline. The earlier analysis of 587 of the donors excluded some 16 rarely observed V segments, including chromosome 9 orphons, because counts were too low. In a later analysis, most CMV-associated TCR beta chains were found to appear HLA-restricted, with HLA associations seemingly driven largely by CMV exposure. Presence/absence analyses assumed roughly uniform sequencing depth across donors, an assumption that may not hold.

Receptor libraries were prepared by the immunoSEQ multiplex PCR assay. A mixture of 60 forward primers for TCR Vbeta segments and 13 reverse primers for TCR Jbeta segments was used in the multiplex PCR. The CDR3 region of rearranged TCR beta genes was amplified from genomic DNA by a multiplex PCR assay. On the Illumina HiSeq System, the amplified TCR beta libraries were sequenced as 87-base-pair reads. The paper's data handling went like this. Across the 500 to 850 repertoires, a later analysis counted about 81 million unique TCR beta chains, roughly 11 million of which were shared by at least two donors. Raw reads were error-corrected and collapsed into unique sequences by a nearest-neighbor algorithm in which closely related sequences were merged to remove PCR and sequencing errors. Alignment of CDR3 sequences to IMGT reference sequences was used to assign V, D and J gene segments. For a sequence to be retained, a match of at least six nucleotides was required to both a V gene segment and a J gene segment. A rearrangement was called productive if the CDR3 had no stop codons and remained in frame with V and J, and every other rearrangement was called non-productive. CDR3 was defined according to IMGT convention as the region running from the second conserved V-encoded cysteine to the conserved J-encoded phenylalanine. In an earlier analysis of around 600 of the donors, sequences lacking an unambiguous match to a single V gene segment were excluded. In an earlier analysis of a few hundred of the donors, a V segment was called functional when productive rearrangements were above 56.7%, and segregating when the standard deviation between donors exceeded 5%. A statistical classification framework was developed to diagnose cytomegalovirus status using the catalog of TCR beta chain sequences. V and J gene assignment, in a later analysis, came from comparing TCR nucleotide sequences with IMGT/GENE-DB human TR gene sequences. Using the TCRdist pipeline, a later analysis assigned CDR3 sequences along with most-parsimonious VDJ recombination scenarios. In a later analysis, every TCR beta chain was defined by the combination of its CDR3 amino acid sequence and its V-gene family, and reads without a unique V-gene family were dropped. As a way to deal with suspected cross-contamination and a sequencing artifact, a later analysis dropped under 600 nucleotide sequences that were highly shared and had low generation probability. For each public chain, a later analysis derived a clonal expansion index from normalized ranks of inferred template counts within each repertoire. Generation probabilities in a later analysis came from a VDJ recombination model fitted to out-of-frame rearrangements, and those results were checked against IGoR. A later analysis scored TCR-TCR, TCR-HLA and TCR-CMV co-occurrence with hypergeometric tests, applying a repertoire-size bias correction to TCR pairs. To estimate false discovery rates, a later analysis permuted the HLA or CMV assignments 20 times. In a later analysis, co-occurring TCRs were grouped with DBSCAN, and TCRdist sequence similarity was added when clustering was performed within HLA-allele-positive subsets. For co-occurrence clustering, repertoires with fewer than 30,000 or more than 120,000 public chains were excluded, along with 5 or 6 repertoires with anomalous nucleotide sharing. TCRdb's version of the immuneACCESS table is confined to in-frame rearrangements and falls short of the full clone set. An unresolved V gene accounts for under half of the shortfall where checked; the remainder is of unknown origin. V and J calls and clone size are those listed in that table; D and trimming were worked out from the DNA. In all, the sample holds roughly 180,000 clones, and just over 75% of those were seen once. Roughly 1.5% of the sample is in the top ten clones.

Remarks on this clone: No cognate antigen has been identified for it. No much larger clonotype is one base removed from it; base qualities were not supplied.

The cohort was made up of roughly 670 healthy bone marrow donors. All cohort members were sampled while nominally healthy, although unrecorded immune exposures were likely present. The donor tested CMV seronegative and was one of the 352 seronegative cohort members. A peripheral blood sample was provided by each donor, and peripheral blood mononuclear cells were used for TCR beta sequencing. The Qiagen DNeasy Blood Extraction Kit was used to extract genomic DNA from the blood cell samples. The CDR3 measures 15 amino acids from cysteine to phenylalanine. Only CDR3 DNA remains: 45 bases, in frame from the first base. Reading the germline V gene gives CDR1 SGHRS and CDR2 YFSETQ. V and J are truncated by 4 bases and 7 bases respectively, leaving an intervening sequence of 17 bases.

This receptor was identified in a man younger than 35 in good health and CMV-seronegative. The sequenced sample consisted of PBMCs. Recombination linked TRBV5-1 to TRBJ1-4; TRBD1 is possibly the D segment (5 matching bases). CDR3 reads: CASSPTTATIEKLFF. The DNA sequence is TGCGCCAGCAGCCCAACGACAGCCACAATTGAAAAACTGTTTTTT.